The 25 T cell receptor beta chains presented below share a single source sample, sequenced in a study of cytomegalovirus exposure and HLA in healthy donors. This PCR relied on a set of 60 Vbeta primers and 13 Jbeta primers. Measured with immunoSEQ multiplex PCR; TCRdb has only the in-frame clones, and not every one. The table lists approximately 140,000 clones, around three quarters of them singletons. The source material was PBMCs. The origin of the receptors is a woman in her 40s in good health and CMV-seropositive.

V gene TRBV6-5 combines with J gene TRBJ2-7; the D gene is possibly TRBD1 (5 bases). With 2 bases removed from V and 4 bases from J, the gap between germline ends came to 12 bases. This CDR3 contains 14 residues. Germline V gene data show CDR1 as MNHEY and CDR2 as SVGAGI. DNA of the CDR3: TGTGCCAGCAGTTACCGAGCCAAGGGGTACGAGCAGTACTTC. It translates to CASSYRAKGYEQYF.

For this clone: The junction does not match germline at one end; this may be a read error. This chain connects TRBV29-1 to TRBJ2-7; 9 bases match TRBD1. The CDR3 is made up of 16 amino acids. The germline gives CDR1 SQVTM, CDR2 ANQGSEA. The CDR3 region is CSVEGTGGTLAGEQYF. The CDR3 DNA reads TGCAGCGTCGAAGGAACAGGGGGCACTCTGGCCGGGGAGCAGTACTTC.

The chain combines TRBV28 with TRBJ2-7, with 8 bases aligning to TRBD1. Trimming took 6 bases from V and 0 from J; bases not matched to a gene: 7. Germline CDR1 is MDHEN and CDR2 is SYDVKM. The length of the CDR3 is 15 residues. CDR3 residues: CASSPWTGSSYEQYF. The CDR3 DNA follows: TGTGCCAGCAGCCCCTGGACAGGGAGCTCCTACGAGCAGTACTTC.

Details on this clone: Other DNA sequences of this sample code for an identical CDR3. The V call is TRBV5-1, the J call TRBJ2-1; tentative D call: TRBD2 (6 bases). The germline gives CDR1 SGHRS, CDR2 YFSETQ. This CDR3 comprises 15 residues. V lost 0 bases and J 0 bases, leaving 7 bases between the germline ends. The CDR3 DNA is TGCGCCAGCAGCTTGGTGGGGGGCTCCTACAATGAGCAGTTCTTC. Translating it yields CASSLVGGSYNEQFF.

On this clone: An end of the junction differs from the germline gene, which may be a read error. The J gene is TRBJ1-3, the V gene TRBV7-9; D is unclear. Germline CDR1 and CDR2: SEHNR and FQNEAQ (reference sequence). The CDR3 is 12 residues long. In DNA, the CDR3 is TGTTCCAGCAGCAGCGAGGGAAACACCATATATTTT. It is translated as CSSSSEGNTIYF.

The chain links TRBV6-5 to TRBJ2-1; a possible D gene is TRBD2 (6 bases). Trimming stripped 2 bases from V and 6 bases from J, with 17 bases between. The CDR3 length is 16 residues. The V gene's germline CDR1 is MNHEY and CDR2 SVGAGI. The CDR3 here is CASSYIASGGANEQFF. CDR3 coding DNA: TGTGCCAGCAGTTACATAGCGAGCGGAGGGGCCAATGAGCAGTTCTTC.

The sample holds one count of this clone. The chain uses TRBV10-3 and TRBJ1-1; tentative D call: TRBD1 (6 bases). From germline, CDR1 is ENHRY and CDR2 SYGVKD. With 3 bases removed from V and 0 bases from J, the gap between germline ends came to 8 bases. The CDR3 extends over 14 amino acids. The chain's CDR3 is CAISDRTVNTEAFF. CDR3 nucleotide sequence: TGTGCCATCAGTGACAGGACAGTGAACACTGAAGCTTTCTTT.

This rearrangement joins TRBV5-1 to TRBJ2-3; 7 bases map to TRBD1. Looked up from germline, CDR1 is SGHRS and CDR2 is YFSETQ. The length of the CDR3 is 17 residues. The trim removed 0 bases at V and 5 bases at J, leaving 12 bases unmatched. CDR3 sequence reads: CASSLANWAGGIDTQYF. The CDR3 DNA reads as TGCGCCAGCAGCTTGGCCAATTGGGCAGGGGGAATAGATACGCAGTATTTT.

CDR3 bases: TGCAGCGTTGATGTACAGGGTGATGAGACCCAGTACTTC. The encoded protein is CSVDVQGDETQYF. The chain uses TRBV29-1 and TRBJ2-5; D possibly corresponds to TRBD1 (6 bases). The CDR3 has 13 amino acids. The germline V gene has CDR1 SQVTM and CDR2 ANQGSEA. Trimming took off 3 bases at V and 5 bases at J, with 13 bases between the two ends.

The genes are TRBV7-2 and TRBJ2-5, with 7 nucleotides matching TRBD2. CDR3 length: 14 residues. V shed 5 bases and J 2 bases; nucleotides not matched to a gene: 5. The germline gives CDR1 SGHTA, CDR2 FQGNSA. The DNA for the CDR3 is TGTGCCAGCAGCCCGCCGGGACTACAAGAGACCCAGTACTTC. It codes for CASSPPGLQETQYF. The variable domain in full, with the rest retrieved from reference TRBV7-2 and TRBJ2-5, is GAGVSQSPSNKVTEKGKDVELRCDPISGHTALYWYRQSLGQGLEFLIYFQGNSAPDKSGLPSDRFSAERTGGSVSTLTIQRTQQEDSAVYLCASSPPGLQETQYFGPGTRLLVL.

This clone has a single count. This rearrangement joins TRBV5-1 to TRBJ1-6, with TRBD1 identical over 9 bases. This CDR3 is 15 amino acids long. Germline CDR1 and CDR2: SGHRS and YFSETQ. J was trimmed by 10 bases and V by 0 bases; bases with no gene match: 5. The CDR3, as DNA: TGCGCCAGCAGCTTGGCCGGGACAGGGCGATCACCCCTCCACTTT. Its translation: CASSLAGTGRSPLHF.

The V and J genes are TRBV28 and TRBJ2-1, with TRBD1 matching 8 bases. Germline lookup yields CDR1 MDHEN and CDR2 SYDVKM. The length of the CDR3 is 15 residues. The V and J ends lost 1 base and 7 bases, in that order; junction bases with no gene match: 6. The CDR3 DNA sequence: TGTGCCAGCAGTTTATCAGGGGGCGTCTGGAATGAGCAGTTCTTC. Protein: CASSLSGGVWNEQFF.

This clone was seen just once. The V call is TRBV7-9, the J call TRBJ2-7, with TRBD2 matching 9 bases. V was clipped by 3 bases and J by 2 bases; unmatched bases: 11. The CDR3 is 17 amino acids. Germline assignment: CDR1 SEHNR and CDR2 FQNEAQ (reference sequence). CDR3 bases: TGTGCCAGCAGCTTGGGTGACACTAGCGGGTCGACCTACGAGCAGTACTTC. This gives the protein CASSLGDTSGSTYEQYF.

V usage is TRBV5-1 and J usage is TRBJ1-4; TRBD1 is a possible D gene (5 bases). Between the trimmed V and J ends, which lost 2 bases and 6 bases, there was a span of 11 bases. The germline V gene encodes CDR1 SGHRS and CDR2 YFSETQ. The CDR3 length is 14 residues. The CDR3 loop reads CASSLRGMDEKLFF. The CDR3 nucleotides are TGCGCCAGCAGCTTAAGGGGAATGGATGAAAAACTGTTTTTT.

Concerning this clone itself: Other DNA sequences within the sample encode an identical CDR3. The chain is built from TRBV6-4 and TRBJ2-2, with D unclear. V was cut by 4 bases and J by 4 bases, with 10 bases left in between. The CDR3 runs 14 residues. The germline CDR1 and CDR2 sequences are MRHNA and SNTAGT. The CDR3 protein is CASSASGSTGELFF. For the CDR3, the DNA is TGTGCCAGCAGTGCTAGTGGATCCACCGGGGAGCTGTTTTTT.

The chain uses TRBV2 and TRBJ2-3; 9 bases match TRBD2. With 3 bases clipped from V and 7 bases from J, the junction kept 11 bases outside the gene matches. Germline V gives CDR1 SNHLY, CDR2 FYNNEI. This CDR3 contains 16 residues. CDR3 sequence: CASSDSGLATSHTQYF. In DNA, the CDR3 is TGTGCCAGCAGTGACTCAGGACTAGCGACCTCACATACGCAGTATTTT.

In regard to this clone: The sample holds other DNA sequences that translate to the same CDR3. The chain carries TRBV5-1 and TRBJ2-7; 11 nucleotides match TRBD1. V was pared by 0 bases and J by 3 bases, with 2 bases of the junction left unmatched. Looked up from germline, CDR1 is SGHRS and CDR2 is YFSETQ. The CDR3 sequence is 15 residues long. CDR3 DNA: TGCGCCAGCAGCTTGGGGGGGACAGGGGGCTACGAGCAGTACTTC. Its translation: CASSLGGTGGYEQYF.

This clone has only a few counts. The chain recombines TRBV4-1 with TRBJ1-5; TRBD1 matches 8 bases. Germline CDR1 and CDR2: MGHRA and YSYEKL. The CDR3 has 15 amino acids. V was clipped by 0 bases and J by 7 bases; unmatched bases: 5. The CDR3 nucleotides read TGCGCCAGCAGCCAAGATGGACAGGGAGGCCAGCCCCAGCATTTT. It yields the protein CASSQDGQGGQPQHF.

This clone appeared a single time. CDR3 DNA sequence: TGTGCCAGCAGCTTACTAGCGGGAGGGCCTGGCGGGGAGCTGTTTTTT. Its translation is CASSLLAGGPGGELFF. This chain uses TRBV7-2 with TRBJ2-2; 12 bases agree with TRBD2. CDR1 and CDR2 from the germline V gene are SGHTA and FQGNSA. After removal of 2 bases from V and 7 bases from J, the junction contained 5 bases not matched to a gene. The CDR3 spans 16 residues.

This chain links TRBV30 with TRBJ2-1; D not certain. The CDR3 extends over 14 amino acids. With 4 bases removed from V and 0 bases from J, the gap between germline ends came to 10 bases. Germline V lookup: CDR1 GTSNPN, CDR2 SVGIG (reference sequence). CDR3 sequence reads: CAWTYPSSYNEQFF. The CDR3 coding sequence is TGTGCCTGGACCTATCCGAGCTCCTACAATGAGCAGTTCTTC.

This clone was recorded only once. The rearrangement links TRBV6-5 to TRBJ2-1; the match to TRBD1 covers 7 bases. With V trimmed by 5 bases and J by 4 bases, 8 bases remained unmatched. The germline V gene encodes CDR1 MNHEY and CDR2 SVGAGI. This CDR3 is 15 amino acids long. CDR3 nucleotide sequence: TGTGCCAGCAGTCTCTCAGGGGGACAGTACAATGAGCAGTTCTTC. This sequence encodes CASSLSGGQYNEQFF.

The chain employs TRBV5-1 and TRBJ2-7; the match to TRBD2 covers 11 bases. With 4 bases clipped from V and 3 bases from J, the junction kept 6 bases outside the gene matches. The germline gives CDR1 SGHRS, CDR2 YFSETQ. The CDR3 is made up of 15 amino acids. The DNA for the CDR3 is TGCGCCAGCAGCCCAGGGACTAGCGGCCTCTACGAGCAGTACTTC. It translates to CASSPGTSGLYEQYF. The variable domain in full, with the rest retrieved from reference TRBV5-1 and TRBJ2-7, is KAGVTQTPRYLIKTRGQQVTLSCSPISGHRSVSWYQQTPGQGLQFLFEYFSETQRNKGNFPGRFSGRQFSNSRSEMNVSTLELGDSALYLCASSPGTSGLYEQYFGPGTRLTVT.

The chain joins TRBV10-3 to TRBJ2-5; TRBD1 agrees at 7 bases. The CDR3 covers 15 residues. After removal of 4 bases from V and 4 bases from J, the junction contained 9 bases not matched to a gene. Germline CDR1 reads ENHRY; CDR2 reads SYGVKD. The CDR3 is CAISGSTGFRETQYF. CDR3 in DNA: TGTGCCATCAGTGGATCGACAGGGTTTCGAGAGACCCAGTACTTC.

On this clone: This CDR3 is also generated by other DNA sequences in the sample. This chain links TRBV5-1 with TRBJ2-1; TRBD2 might be the D (6 bases). CDR1 and CDR2 from the germline V gene are SGHRS and YFSETQ. The V end was cut by 4 bases, the J end by 4 bases, with 15 bases between. The CDR3 is made up of 15 amino acids. The CDR3 sequence is CASSLSGISYNEQFF. CDR3 bases: TGCGCCAGCAGCCTTAGCGGCATCTCTTACAATGAGCAGTTCTTC. Using reference TRBV5-1 and TRBJ2-1 for the parts outside the CDR3, the full variable domain is KAGVTQTPRYLIKTRGQQVTLSCSPISGHRSVSWYQQTPGQGLQFLFEYFSETQRNKGNFPGRFSGRQFSNSRSEMNVSTLELGDSALYLCASSLSGISYNEQFFGPGTRLTVL.

This chain links TRBV10-2 with TRBJ2-5, with TRBD2 matching over 7 bases. The CDR3 has 13 residues. In germline, CDR1 is WSHSY, CDR2 SAAADI. V lost 5 bases to trimming and J lost 10 bases; unmatched junction nucleotides: 10. The CDR3 reads CASSPGDYKNQYF. The CDR3 nucleotides are TGCGCCAGCAGTCCCGGGGACTATAAAAACCAGTACTTC.